This is a list of T cell receptor beta chains from one sample in a study of blood T cell repertoires in COVID-19. Here immunoSEQ multiplex PCR was the method, and the copy in TCRdb shows in-frame clones only, minus some. Of more than 50,000 clones listed, 76% are singletons. The sequenced sample consisted of peripheral blood. The receptors here all came from a woman at least 80 years old with acute or convalescent COVID-19. Each CDR3 is given with its conserved first and last residue. Each record gives: clone size, D gene, V gene, J gene, CDR3 DNA, CDR3 protein. The D gene is left open where the match is weak. Clone size is given for some rows only: seen once, a few or many times, or a class if the clone is expanded.

>few|TRBD2|TRBV5-4|TRBJ2-7
TGTGCCAGCAGCCGGGGAGGGGAACTCCTCGAGCAGTACTTC
CASSRGGELLEQYF
>-|-|TRBV19|TRBJ1-6
TGTGCCAGTAGTATGGGCCGGAATAATTCACCCCTCCACTTT
CASSMGRNNSPLHF
>-|-|TRBV7-8|TRBJ2-7
TGTGCCAGCAGCTTAGGGCTAGCGATCTACGAGCAGTACTTC
CASSLGLAIYEQYF
>-|TRBD1|TRBV5-1|TRBJ1-2
TGCGCCAGCAGCTTGGGACAGGGAGATGGCTACACCTTC
CASSLGQGDGYTF
>once|-|TRBV14|TRBJ2-7
TGTGCCAGCAGCCTCCGTAGGAAAGGGGAGGACGAGCAGTACTTC
CASSLRRKGEDEQYF
>-|TRBD1|TRBV28|TRBJ1-2
TGTGCCAGCAGTCTAGGACAGGGAGGGTTTTCAACCTTC
CASSLGQGGFSTF
>-|-|TRBV6-5|TRBJ1-2
TGTGCCAGCAGTTCTAGCTATGGCTACACCTTC
CASSSSYGYTF
>-|-|TRBV30|TRBJ1-5
TGTGCCTGGGCCCTAAATAGCAATCAGCCCCAGCATTTT
CAWALNSNQPQHF
>-|-|TRBV14|TRBJ2-7
TGTGCCAGCAACGCCCCTTGGGCCCCCTACGAGCAGTACTTC
CASNAPWAPYEQYF
>-|-|TRBV18|TRBJ1-1
TGTGCCAGCTCACCACTTTCGGGACAAAACACTGAAGCTTTCTTT
CASSPLSGQNTEAFF
>-|TRBD1|TRBV10-3|TRBJ1-4
TGTGCCATCTCGGGGGACAGGGGCCGCGGACTGTTTTTT
CAISGDRGRGLFF
>once|-|TRBV6-2/TRBV6-3|TRBJ2-5
TGTGCCAGCAGTTACCCGGACCCTACGAGGGCCCAGTACTTC
CASSYPDPTRAQYF
>-|TRBD1|TRBV25-1|TRBJ1-3
TGTGCCAGCAGTGACGGGACAGGGCATCTTTTCTCTGGAAACACCATATATTTT
CASSDGTGHLFSGNTIYF
>-|-|TRBV5-6|TRBJ2-7
TGTGCCAGCAGCACGCCCTTCGTTAGCACCTCCTACGAGCAGTACTTC
CASSTPFVSTSYEQYF
>-|TRBD2|TRBV6-5|TRBJ2-7
TGTGCCAGCACTAGCGGGAGGAAGAACGAGCAGTACTTC
CASTSGRKNEQYF
>-|TRBD2|TRBV24-1|TRBJ2-1
TGTGCCACCAGTGATTTACCGGGACTAGCGGGGCGAAGCTCCTACAATGAGCAGTTCTTC
CATSDLPGLAGRSSYNEQFF
>-|TRBD2|TRBV19|TRBJ2-3
TGTGCCAGTAGTACTAGCGGGAGGGCCGGAGATACGCAGTATTTT
CASSTSGRAGDTQYF
>-|-|TRBV3-1/TRBV3-2|TRBJ2-2
TGTGCCAGCAGCCACCGACAGTGGGGCACCGGGGAGCTGTTTTTT
CASSHRQWGTGELFF
>-|TRBD2|TRBV14|TRBJ2-1
TGTGCCAGCAGCCTCCTCAGCGGGAGGGCTGGCAATGAGCAGTTCTTC
CASSLLSGRAGNEQFF
>-|-|TRBV19|TRBJ2-1
TGTGCCAGTACCCCCGACTATTTCGGCTACAATGAGCAGTTCTTC
CASTPDYFGYNEQFF
>few|TRBD2|TRBV3-1/TRBV3-2|TRBJ2-7
TGTGCCAGCAGCCAAGGGACTAGCGGGAGGCTGTACTTC
CASSQGTSGRLYF
>-|-|TRBV11-2|TRBJ1-2
TGTGCCAGCAGCTTAGAGGTAGCAACCTATGGCTACACCTTC
CASSLEVATYGYTF
>once|-|TRBV28|TRBJ1-1
TGTGCCAGCAGTTTAGTCAGGAGGGACACTGAAGCTTTCTTT
CASSLVRRDTEAFF
>-|TRBD2|TRBV2|TRBJ2-3
TGTGCCAGCAGTCGGACTAGCGGGACCGCAGATACGCAGTATTTT
CASSRTSGTADTQYF
>-|-|TRBV3-1/TRBV3-2|TRBJ2-2
TGTGCCAGTAGAAACAGGAGGGACTCCACCGGGGAGCTGTTTTTT
CASRNRRDSTGELFF
>-|-|TRBV28|TRBJ1-2
TGTGCCAGCACGACGACAGCTAACTATGGCTACACCTTC
CASTTTANYGYTF
>once|-|TRBV9|TRBJ1-4
TGTGCCAGCAGCCCTTCCTTAAAGGGGGCTAATGAAAAACTGTTTTTT
CASSPSLKGANEKLFF
>-|-|TRBV7-6|TRBJ2-7
TGTGCCAGCAGCTTAGGACTACAGGGATCCGAGCAGTACTTC
CASSLGLQGSEQYF
>-|TRBD2|TRBV28|TRBJ2-3
TGTGCCAGCAGTTTATTTGCGGGGGGCACAGATACGCAGTATTTT
CASSLFAGGTDTQYF
>-|TRBD2|TRBV29-1|TRBJ2-1
TGCAGCGTTGAAGATGGCGGGGGTTCCTACAATGAGCAGTTCTTC
CSVEDGGGSYNEQFF
>-|TRBD1|TRBV5-4|TRBJ2-6
TGTGCCAGCAGCGCCGGACAGGTTCCCTCTGGGGCCAACGTCCTGACTTTC
CASSAGQVPSGANVLTF
>-|TRBD2|TRBV7-3|TRBJ2-1
TGTGCCAGCAGCCCTAGGGGGCTGCGGGAGGGCGGGAATGAGCAGTTCTTC
CASSPRGLREGGNEQFF
>-|-|TRBV7-6|TRBJ1-3
TGTGCCAGCAGCTTAAGGATGGGGCAGGGCTCTGGAAACACCATATATTTT
CASSLRMGQGSGNTIYF
>-|TRBD2|TRBV5-5|TRBJ2-1
TGTGCCAGCAGCTTGGTTCTGGGAGGGCCGAAGGATGAGCAGTTCTTC
CASSLVLGGPKDEQFF
>-|TRBD1|TRBV5-6|TRBJ1-2
TGTGCCAGCAGCCCCCTGGACAGGGGGTACTATGGCTACACCTTC
CASSPLDRGYYGYTF
>few|-|TRBV12-3/TRBV12-4|TRBJ1-5
TGTGCCAGCAGTTTTCAGGGAGGGCCCCAGCATTTT
CASSFQGGPQHF
>-|-|TRBV19|TRBJ1-5
TGTGCCAGTACCGCGGCGAGCAATCAGCCCCAGCATTTT
CASTAASNQPQHF
>-|-|TRBV27|TRBJ2-2
TGTGCCAGCAGTTTAAGGGGTTTGGGCGGGGAGCTGTTTTTT
CASSLRGLGGELFF
>-|-|TRBV9|TRBJ2-1
TGTGCCAGCAGCGTAGGAGGGCCCTCTACCTACAATGAGCAGTTCTTC
CASSVGGPSTYNEQFF
>-|-|TRBV7-2|TRBJ1-5
TGTGCCAGCAGCTTAGTAGGACAGAGCAATCAGCCCCAGCATTTT
CASSLVGQSNQPQHF
>-|TRBD2|TRBV5-1|TRBJ2-5
TGCGCCAGCAGCTCAAGACTAGCTCTGGAGACCCAGTACTTC
CASSSRLALETQYF
>-|-|TRBV4-1|TRBJ1-2
TGCGCCAGCAGCCAAGGGAGAGATTCTAACTATGGCTACACCTTC
CASSQGRDSNYGYTF
>-|-|TRBV5-4|TRBJ2-1
TGTGCCAGCAGCTGGGCCGGGGACACAGGTCGGGAGCAGTTCTTC
CASSWAGDTGREQFF
>few|TRBD1|TRBV30|TRBJ2-1
TGTGCCTGGAGTGGACAGGGACCAAATGAGCAGTTCTTC
CAWSGQGPNEQFF
>-|TRBD1|TRBV7-9|TRBJ1-2
TGTGCCAGCAGCTCCCCCCAGGGGGACCCTTACTATGGCTACACCTTC
CASSSPQGDPYYGYTF
>once|-|TRBV13|TRBJ2-3
TGTGCCAGCAGCTTAGACGCTATCCCGGGAGCAGATACGCAGTATTTT
CASSLDAIPGADTQYF
>-|TRBD2|TRBV11-2|TRBJ2-2
TGTGCCAGCAGCCAAAGGACTAGTGGGGTAGGGGAGCTGTTTTTT
CASSQRTSGVGELFF
>-|-|TRBV6-2/TRBV6-3|TRBJ1-5
TGTGCCAGCAGTTTTCCTACCCGGCCCCAGCATTTT
CASSFPTRPQHF